This entry lists 14 T cell receptor beta chains sequenced from one sample in a study of blood T cell repertoires in COVID-19. Clones were sequenced by immunoSEQ multiplex PCR, and TCRdb holds only the in-frame ones, with some missing. Of about 250,000 clones detected, approximately 90% appear once; the ten largest clones hold about 6%. Sequences were obtained from PBMCs or T cells enriched from blood (not recorded which). These receptors all stem from a woman under 40 with acute COVID-19.

The rearrangement joins TRBV5-1 to TRBJ2-2, with 10 bases that match TRBD2. The ends lost 8 bases at V and 5 bases at J; junction bases unmatched: 9. Germline-derived CDR1 and CDR2 are SGHRS and YFSETQ. This CDR3 has 15 residues. CDR3 in amino acids: CASLAGGEVTGELFF. Here the CDR3 DNA reads TGCGCCAGTTTAGCGGGAGGTGAAGTGACCGGGGAGCTGTTTTTT. The full variable domain, in which reference TRBV5-1 and TRBJ2-2 provide the parts outside the CDR3, is KAGVTQTPRYLIKTRGQQVTLSCSPISGHRSVSWYQQTPGQGLQFLFEYFSETQRNKGNFPGRFSGRQFSNSRSEMNVSTLELGDSALYLCASLAGGEVTGELFFGEGSRLTVL.

The chain is built from TRBV4-1 and TRBJ2-7; 11 bases line up with TRBD2. The V and J ends lost 4 bases and 1 base, in that order; junction bases with no gene match: 12. The CDR3 runs 18 residues. Germline V gene sequence: CDR1 MGHRA, CDR2 YSYEKL. The CDR3 reads CASSPDLAGGLGSYEQYF. In nucleotides, the CDR3 is TGCGCCAGCAGCCCCGACTTAGCGGGGGGGTTGGGTTCCTACGAGCAGTACTTC.

This clone was recorded only once. The genes are TRBV11-3 and TRBJ2-2; D is uncertain. Germline assignment: CDR1 SGHNT and CDR2 YENEEA. V was cut by 5 bases and J by 6 bases, with 10 bases left in between. This CDR3 region has 13 residues. In DNA, the CDR3 is TGTGCCAGCAGCCTCGGAAGCGCCGGGGAGCTGTTTTTT. Translating gives CASSLGSAGELFF.

The chain couples TRBV20-1 to TRBJ2-3; D unclear. This CDR3 has 11 amino acids. Germline-derived CDR1 and CDR2 are DFQATT and SNEGSKA (reference sequence). V was shortened by 5 bases and J by 2 bases, with 5 bases between the two germline ends. The CDR3 loop is CSAFYTDTQYF. CDR3 DNA sequence: TGCAGTGCTTTTTACACAGATACGCAGTATTTT.

CDR3 in DNA: TGTGCCAGCAGCGTGGCTCCATCCACAGATACGCAGTATTTT. Residues: CASSVAPSTDTQYF. V is TRBV9 and J is TRBJ2-3; D call uncertain. V was trimmed by 2 bases and J by 2 bases, leaving 9 bases between them. Looked up from germline, CDR1 is SGDLS and CDR2 is YYNGEE. This CDR3 has 14 residues.

This clone has a single count. The gene calls are TRBV19 and TRBJ2-5; the match to TRBD1 covers 8 bases. This CDR3 comprises 15 residues. V was pared by 4 bases and J by 3 bases, with 7 bases of the junction left unmatched. Germline CDR1 and CDR2: LNHDA and SQIVND (reference sequence). CDR3 amino acids: CASSNDRGGEETQYF. CDR3 in DNA: TGTGCCAGTAGTAACGACAGGGGCGGGGAAGAGACCCAGTACTTC.

The genes are TRBV5-1 and TRBJ1-4; D gene uncertain. The CDR3 totals 14 residues. Per germline, CDR1 SGHRS and CDR2 YFSETQ. V dropped 3 bases and J dropped 0 bases, with 6 bases sitting between them. CDR3 residues: CASSSQTTNEKLFF. The CDR3 coding sequence is TGCGCCAGCAGCTCCCAGACAACTAATGAAAAACTGTTTTTT.

The chain links TRBV6-5 to TRBJ2-1; 8 positions agree with TRBD2. J was trimmed by 3 bases and V by 4 bases; bases with no gene match: 5. Germline lookup yields CDR1 MNHEY and CDR2 SVGAGI. This CDR3 has 15 residues. The CDR3 region is CASSSGGGIYNEQFF. The CDR3 DNA reads TGTGCCAGCAGTTCCGGGGGGGGGATCTACAATGAGCAGTTCTTC.

The chain recombines TRBV7-8 with TRBJ1-5; D gene ambiguous. CDR3 length: 13 amino acids. Trimming removed 1 base at V and 5 bases at J, with 6 bases between. Germline V gives CDR1 SGHVS, CDR2 FQNEAQ. The CDR3 sequence is CASSLDADQPQHF. The CDR3 DNA reads TGTGCCAGCAGCTTAGACGCGGATCAGCCCCAGCATTTT.

This chain connects TRBV2 to TRBJ1-5; TRBD1 is a possible D gene (6 bases). The CDR3 length is 15 residues. The V gene lost 1 base and the J gene lost 2 bases, with 9 bases spanning the gap. CDR1 is SNHLY and CDR2 is FYNNEI in the germline V gene. The CDR3 DNA is TGTGCCAGCAGTGAAGGCAGGGGTGGCAATCAGCCCCAGCATTTT. Protein sequence: CASSEGRGGNQPQHF.

The rearrangement links TRBV28 to TRBJ1-6, with 8 bases matching TRBD1. Germline V gives CDR1 MDHEN, CDR2 SYDVKM. The CDR3 is 13 residues long. Germline trimming cut 11 bases from V and 7 bases from J; bases unmatched to any gene: 7. The CDR3 nucleotides read TGTGCCGGCGGACAGGGACTAAATTCACCCCTCCACTTT. Translating gives CAGGQGLNSPLHF.

The V gene is TRBV5-1, the J gene TRBJ1-3; possibly TRBD1 for D (5 bases). Per germline, CDR1 SGHRS and CDR2 YFSETQ. The CDR3 is made up of 16 amino acids. V was pared by 0 bases and J by 2 bases, with 12 bases between. The CDR3 DNA reads TGCGCCAGCAGCTTGGGGCAGGGCAACCCTGGAAACACCATATATTTT. Amino acid sequence: CASSLGQGNPGNTIYF.

In DNA, the CDR3 is TGTGCCAGCAGTTACGGGAATGAAAAACTGTTTTTT. This gives the protein CASSYGNEKLFF. The gene calls are TRBV28 and TRBJ1-4; the D is unclear. Germline CDR1 reads MDHEN; CDR2 reads SYDVKM. V lost 4 bases and J lost 5, with 5 bases in between. There are 12 residues in the CDR3. The variable domain in full, completed from reference TRBV28 and TRBJ1-4, reads DVKVTQSSRYLVKRTGEKVFLECVQDMDHENMFWYRQDPGLGLRLIYFSYDVKMKEKGDIPEGYSVSREKKERFSLILESASTNQTSMYLCASSYGNEKLFFGSGTQLSVL.

CDR3 in amino acids: CSVLQGGGYEQYF. CDR3 coding DNA: TGCAGCGTCCTCCAGGGCGGGGGCTACGAGCAGTACTTC. The chain employs TRBV29-1 and TRBJ2-7, with 7 bases aligning to TRBD2. CDR1 SQVTM and CDR2 ANQGSEA come from the germline V gene. V dropped 6 bases and J dropped 3; count of bases not matched to a gene: 8. This CDR3 is 13 amino acids long.